The 9 T cell receptor beta chains given below trace back to one sample, sequenced in a study of chemoradiotherapy in HPV16-positive cancers. Clones were sequenced by immunoSEQ multiplex PCR, and TCRdb holds only the in-frame ones, with some missing. The sample shows tens of thousands of clones, about 88% of them seen only once. Here the sequenced sample was blood, taken from a patient who underwent chemoradiotherapy. These receptors all come from a human donor with HPV-associated anogenital cancer.

The rearrangement joins TRBV7-2 to TRBJ1-1, with 9 bases identical to TRBD1. The ends lost 5 bases at V and 4 bases at J; junction bases unmatched: 8. This CDR3 spans 15 amino acids. The V gene's germline CDR1 is SGHTA and CDR2 FQGNSA. CDR3 loop: CASSQTGGRGTEAFF. The CDR3 nucleotides read TGTGCCAGCAGCCAGACAGGGGGTAGGGGCACTGAAGCTTTCTTT. Variable domain in full (rest from reference TRBV7-2 and TRBJ1-1): GAGVSQSPSNKVTEKGKDVELRCDPISGHTALYWYRQSLGQGLEFLIYFQGNSAPDKSGLPSDRFSAERTGGSVSTLTIQRTQQEDSAVYLCASSQTGGRGTEAFFGQGTRLTVV.

The chain couples TRBV25-1 to TRBJ1-5; no reliable D call. CDR1 and CDR2 from the germline V gene are MGHDK and SYGVNS. This CDR3 region has 14 residues. V was pared by 6 bases and J by 1 base, with 10 bases between. The chain's CDR3 is CASRGPVSNQPQHF. In nucleotides, the CDR3 is TGTGCCAGCAGGGGTCCAGTAAGCAATCAGCCCCAGCATTTT.

The genes are TRBV5-1 and TRBJ1-2; tentatively, D is TRBD1 (5 bases). CDR1 and CDR2 from the germline V gene are SGHRS and YFSETQ. V gave up 4 bases and J gave up 0 bases, with 19 bases separating them. This CDR3 contains 17 residues. CDR3 nucleotides: TGCGCCAGCAGCACCGGGGACTCTTTAGGAACTAACTATGGCTACACCTTC. Amino acids: CASSTGDSLGTNYGYTF.

The chain recombines TRBV6-5 with TRBJ1-5; weak D call: TRBD1 (6 bases). Germline-derived CDR1 and CDR2 are MNHEY and SVGAGI. The ends were cut back, 2 bases at V and 7 bases at J, with 12 bases in the middle. The CDR3 runs 14 residues. CDR3 amino acids: CASSYRGTGQPQHF. DNA of the CDR3: TGTGCCAGCAGTTACAGGGGGACGGGCCAGCCCCAGCATTTT.

The V gene is TRBV9, the J gene TRBJ2-1; D assignment may be TRBD1 or TRBD2 (7 bases each). The CDR3 runs 15 residues. Germline V lookup: CDR1 SGDLS, CDR2 YYNGEE. The V end lost 6 bases, the J end lost 4 bases, and 17 bases lay between the germline ends. CDR3 sequence reads: CASTRGGTEYNEQFF. CDR3 DNA: TGTGCCAGCACCAGGGGGGGGACGGAATACAATGAGCAGTTCTTC.

The J gene is TRBJ2-7, the V gene TRBV19; perhaps TRBD2 as D (6 bases). CDR3 length equals 14 residues. CDR1 and CDR2 from the germline V gene are LNHDA and SQIVND (reference sequence). With 4 bases removed from V and 3 bases from J, the gap between germline ends came to 13 bases. The CDR3 DNA follows: TGTGCCAGTAGTACCCGGGACTGGGGCTACGAGCAGTACTTC. This gives the protein CASSTRDWGYEQYF.

The gene calls are TRBV6-6 and TRBJ2-6; D not certain. The CDR3 loop spans 13 amino acids. The V end lost 7 bases, the J end lost 0 bases, and 4 bases lay between the germline ends. From germline, CDR1 is MNHNY and CDR2 SVGAGI (reference sequence). As DNA, the CDR3 is TGTGCCAGCACGAGCTCTGGGGCCAACGTCCTGACTTTC. Translating gives CASTSSGANVLTF.

This sequence joins TRBV7-3 and TRBJ2-1; 12 bases agree with TRBD2. CDR3 length: 15 residues. With V trimmed by 2 bases and J by 4 bases, 0 bases remained unmatched. Germline assignment: CDR1 SGHTA and CDR2 FQGTGA. Here the CDR3 reads CASSLLAGGYNEQFF. The CDR3 DNA is TGTGCCAGCAGCTTACTAGCGGGAGGGTACAATGAGCAGTTCTTC.

This clone has only one observation. Mismatch with germline at one junction end may stem from a read error. The same CDR3 is also encoded by other DNA sequences in this sample. The chain recombines TRBV7-2 with TRBJ2-3; 7 bases agree with TRBD1. Germline V gene lookup returns CDR1 SGHTA and CDR2 FQGNSA. This CDR3 is 16 amino acids long. The DNA for the CDR3 is TGTGCCAGTAGCTTAGCGAGGGGGCTTTTGACAGATACGCAGTATTTT. Translated, it gives CASSLARGLLTDTQYF.